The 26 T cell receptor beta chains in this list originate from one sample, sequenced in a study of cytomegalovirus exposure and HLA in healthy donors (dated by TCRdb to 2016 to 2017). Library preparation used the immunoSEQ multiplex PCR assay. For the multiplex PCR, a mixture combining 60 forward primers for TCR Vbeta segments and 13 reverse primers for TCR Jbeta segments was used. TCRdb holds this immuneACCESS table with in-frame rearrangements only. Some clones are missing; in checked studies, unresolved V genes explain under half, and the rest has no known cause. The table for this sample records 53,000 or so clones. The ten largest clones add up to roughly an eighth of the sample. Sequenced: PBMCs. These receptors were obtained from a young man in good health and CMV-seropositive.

CDR3 in amino acids: CASSEDVTYYGYTF. The CDR3 coding sequence is TGTGCCAGCAGTGAGGATGTGACTTACTATGGCTACACCTTC. The chain has TRBV25-1 and TRBJ1-2; D is undetermined. The V and J ends lost 3 bases and 3 bases respectively, with 11 bases between them. CDR1 MGHDK and CDR2 SYGVNS come from the germline V gene. This CDR3 is built from 14 residues.

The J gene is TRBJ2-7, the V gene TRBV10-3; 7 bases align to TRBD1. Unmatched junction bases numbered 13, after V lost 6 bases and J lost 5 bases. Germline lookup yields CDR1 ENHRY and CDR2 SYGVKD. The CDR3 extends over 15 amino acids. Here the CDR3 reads CAIRDHQGGLNEQYF. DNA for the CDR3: TGTGCCATCAGGGACCACCAAGGGGGCCTGAACGAGCAGTACTTC.

The CDR3 reads CASSYSAGREGSPLHF. Here the CDR3 DNA reads TGTGCCAGCAGTTACTCGGCAGGACGGGAGGGTTCACCCCTCCACTTT. This chain joins TRBV6-5 and TRBJ1-6, with D uncertain. V was clipped by 0 bases and J by 9 bases, with 15 bases between them. The CDR3 extends over 16 amino acids. Germline V lookup: CDR1 MNHEY, CDR2 SVGAGI.

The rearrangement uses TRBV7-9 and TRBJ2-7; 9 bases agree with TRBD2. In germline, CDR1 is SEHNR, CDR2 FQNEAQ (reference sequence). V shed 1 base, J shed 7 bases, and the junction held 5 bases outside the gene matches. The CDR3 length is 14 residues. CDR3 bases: TGTGCCAGCAGCTTAGGGGGACTAGCTCGTGAGCAGTACTTC. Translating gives CASSLGGLAREQYF.

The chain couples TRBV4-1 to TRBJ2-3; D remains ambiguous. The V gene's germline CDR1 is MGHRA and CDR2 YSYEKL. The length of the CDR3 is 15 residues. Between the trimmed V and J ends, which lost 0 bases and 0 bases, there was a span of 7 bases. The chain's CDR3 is CASSQDLRSTDTQYF. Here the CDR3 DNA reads TGCGCCAGCAGCCAAGATTTGCGGAGCACAGATACGCAGTATTTT.

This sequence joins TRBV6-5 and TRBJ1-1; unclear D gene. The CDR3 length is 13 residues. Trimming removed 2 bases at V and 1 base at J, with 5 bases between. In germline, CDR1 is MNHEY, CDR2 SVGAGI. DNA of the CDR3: TGTGCCAGCAGTTACGGGCAGAACACTGAAGCTTTCTTT. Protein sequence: CASSYGQNTEAFF.

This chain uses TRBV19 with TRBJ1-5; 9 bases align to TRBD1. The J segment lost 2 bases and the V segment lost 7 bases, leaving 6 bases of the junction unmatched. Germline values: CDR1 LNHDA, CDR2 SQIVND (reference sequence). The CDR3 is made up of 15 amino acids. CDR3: CASIGDRVGNQPQHF. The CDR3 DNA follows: TGTGCCAGTATCGGGGACAGGGTCGGCAATCAGCCCCAGCATTTT.

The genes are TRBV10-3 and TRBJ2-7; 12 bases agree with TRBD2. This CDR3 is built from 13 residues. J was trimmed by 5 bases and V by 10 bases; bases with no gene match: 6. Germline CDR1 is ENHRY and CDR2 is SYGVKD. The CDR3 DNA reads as TGTGCCACCCGACTAGCGGGAGATAACGAGCAGTACTTC. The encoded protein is CATRLAGDNEQYF.

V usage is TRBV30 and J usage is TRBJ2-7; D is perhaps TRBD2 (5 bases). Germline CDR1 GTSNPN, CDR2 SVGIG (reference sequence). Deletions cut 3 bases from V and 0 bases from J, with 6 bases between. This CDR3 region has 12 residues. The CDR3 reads CAWSGISYEQYF. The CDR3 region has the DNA TGTGCCTGGAGCGGGATCTCCTACGAGCAGTACTTC.

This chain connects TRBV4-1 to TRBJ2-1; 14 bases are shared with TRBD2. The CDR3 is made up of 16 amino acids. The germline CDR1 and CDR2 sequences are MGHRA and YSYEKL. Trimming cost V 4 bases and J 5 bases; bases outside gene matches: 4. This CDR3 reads CASSRRLAGGHNEQFF. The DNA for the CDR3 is TGCGCCAGCAGCCGACGACTAGCGGGAGGGCACAATGAGCAGTTCTTC.

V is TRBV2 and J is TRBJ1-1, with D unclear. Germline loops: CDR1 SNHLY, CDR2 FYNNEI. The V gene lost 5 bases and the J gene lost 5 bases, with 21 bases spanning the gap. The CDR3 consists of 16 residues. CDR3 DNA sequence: TGTGCCAGCAGTCCATTGAGGAAGGGAGTGATGACTGAAGCTTTCTTT. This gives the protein CASSPLRKGVMTEAFF.

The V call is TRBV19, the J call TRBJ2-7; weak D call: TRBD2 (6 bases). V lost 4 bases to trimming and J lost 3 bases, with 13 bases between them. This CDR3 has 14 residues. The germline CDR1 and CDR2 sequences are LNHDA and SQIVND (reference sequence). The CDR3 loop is CASSTQGGIYEQYF. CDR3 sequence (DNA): TGTGCCAGTAGTACGCAGGGCGGGATCTACGAGCAGTACTTC.

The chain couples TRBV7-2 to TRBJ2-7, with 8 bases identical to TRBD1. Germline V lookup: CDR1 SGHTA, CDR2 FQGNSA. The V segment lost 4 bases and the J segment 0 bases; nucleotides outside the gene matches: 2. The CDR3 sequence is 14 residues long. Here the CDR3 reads CASSSRGLSYEQYF. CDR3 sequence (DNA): TGTGCCAGCAGCTCCAGGGGGCTCTCCTACGAGCAGTACTTC.

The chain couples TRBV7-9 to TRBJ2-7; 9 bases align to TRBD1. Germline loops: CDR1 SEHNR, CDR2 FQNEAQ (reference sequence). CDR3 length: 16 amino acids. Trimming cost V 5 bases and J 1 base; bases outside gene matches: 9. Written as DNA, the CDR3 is TGTGCCAGCAGCCCACGAGGGACAGGGCGATCCTACGAGCAGTACTTC. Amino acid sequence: CASSPRGTGRSYEQYF.

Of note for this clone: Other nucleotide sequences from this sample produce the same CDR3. This CDR3 reads CAIPGPDRLFGYTF. The CDR3 DNA follows: TGTGCCATCCCAGGCCCCGACAGGTTGTTTGGCTACACCTTC. This chain connects TRBV10-3 to TRBJ1-2, with D perhaps TRBD1 (6 bases). Trimming removed 8 bases from V and 7 bases from J, with 20 bases in between. Germline values: CDR1 ENHRY, CDR2 SYGVKD. The CDR3 contains 14 residues.

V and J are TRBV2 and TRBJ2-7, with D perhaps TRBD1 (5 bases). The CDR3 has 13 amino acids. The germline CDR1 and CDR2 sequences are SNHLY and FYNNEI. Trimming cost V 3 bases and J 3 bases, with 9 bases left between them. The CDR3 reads CASSDQGFYEQYF. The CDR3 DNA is TGTGCCAGCAGTGACCAGGGTTTCTACGAGCAGTACTTC.

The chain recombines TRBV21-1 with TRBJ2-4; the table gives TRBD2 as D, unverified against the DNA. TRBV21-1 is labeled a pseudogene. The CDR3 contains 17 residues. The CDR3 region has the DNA TGTGCCAGCAGCACTCCACCTAGCGACCTAGCCAAAAACATTCAGTACTTC. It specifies CASSTPPSDLAKNIQYF.

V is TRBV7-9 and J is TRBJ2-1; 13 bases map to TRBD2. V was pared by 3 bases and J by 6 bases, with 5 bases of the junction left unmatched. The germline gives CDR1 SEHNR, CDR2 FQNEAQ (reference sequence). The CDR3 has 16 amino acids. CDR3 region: CASSLRLAGGSNEQFF. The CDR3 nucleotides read TGTGCCAGCAGCTTGCGACTAGCGGGAGGAAGCAATGAGCAGTTCTTC. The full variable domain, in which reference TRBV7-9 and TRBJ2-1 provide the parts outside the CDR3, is DTGVSQNPRHKITKRGQNVTFRCDPISEHNRLYWYRQTLGQGPEFLTYFQNEAQLEKSRLLSDRFSAERPKGSFSTLEIQRTEQGDSAMYLCASSLRLAGGSNEQFFGPGTRLTVL.

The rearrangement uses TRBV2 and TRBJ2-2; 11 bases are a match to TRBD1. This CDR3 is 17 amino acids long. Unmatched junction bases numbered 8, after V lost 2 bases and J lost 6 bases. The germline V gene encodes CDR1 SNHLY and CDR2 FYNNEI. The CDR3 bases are TGTGCCAGCAGTGAAACGGGACAGGGGGTCGGGGCCGGGGAGCTGTTTTTT. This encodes CASSETGQGVGAGELFF.

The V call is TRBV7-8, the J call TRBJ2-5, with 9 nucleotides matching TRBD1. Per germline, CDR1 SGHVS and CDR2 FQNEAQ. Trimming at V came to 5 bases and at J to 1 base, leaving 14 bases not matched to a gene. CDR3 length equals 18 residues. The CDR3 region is CASSPWGTGNPFQETQYF. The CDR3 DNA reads TGTGCCAGCAGCCCATGGGGGACAGGGAATCCCTTCCAAGAGACCCAGTACTTC.

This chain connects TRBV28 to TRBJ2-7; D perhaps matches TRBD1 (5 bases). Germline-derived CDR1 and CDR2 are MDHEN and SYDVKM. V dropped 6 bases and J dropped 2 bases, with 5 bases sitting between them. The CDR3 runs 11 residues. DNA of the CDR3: TGTGCCAGCAGGGGGCCCTACGAGCAGTACTTC. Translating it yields CASRGPYEQYF.

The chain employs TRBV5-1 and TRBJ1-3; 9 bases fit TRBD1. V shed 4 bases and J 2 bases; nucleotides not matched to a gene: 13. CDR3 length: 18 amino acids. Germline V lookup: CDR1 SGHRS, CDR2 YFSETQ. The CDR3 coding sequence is TGCGCCAGCAGCCACCCGGGACAGGGCTTCATGACTGGAAACACCATATATTTT. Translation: CASSHPGQGFMTGNTIYF.

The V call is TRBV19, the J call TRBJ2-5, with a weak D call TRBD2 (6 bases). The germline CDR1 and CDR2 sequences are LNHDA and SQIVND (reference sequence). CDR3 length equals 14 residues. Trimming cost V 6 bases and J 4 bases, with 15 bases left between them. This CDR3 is CASSPGRMRETQYF. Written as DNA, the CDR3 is TGTGCCAGTAGCCCAGGGAGGATGCGAGAGACCCAGTACTTC.

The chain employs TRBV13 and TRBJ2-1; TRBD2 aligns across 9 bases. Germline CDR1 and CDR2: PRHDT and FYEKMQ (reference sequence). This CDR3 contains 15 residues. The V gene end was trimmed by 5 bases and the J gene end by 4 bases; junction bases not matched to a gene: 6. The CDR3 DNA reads TGTGCCAGCAGCCTAGCGACTAGCGGATACAATGAGCAGTTCTTC. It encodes CASSLATSGYNEQFF.

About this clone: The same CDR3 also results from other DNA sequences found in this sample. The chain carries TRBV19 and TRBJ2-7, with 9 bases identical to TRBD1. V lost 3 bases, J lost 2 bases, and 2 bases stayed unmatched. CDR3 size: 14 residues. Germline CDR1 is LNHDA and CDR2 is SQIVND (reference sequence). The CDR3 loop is CASSIGTGTYEQYF. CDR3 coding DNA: TGTGCCAGTAGTATCGGGACAGGGACCTACGAGCAGTACTTC.

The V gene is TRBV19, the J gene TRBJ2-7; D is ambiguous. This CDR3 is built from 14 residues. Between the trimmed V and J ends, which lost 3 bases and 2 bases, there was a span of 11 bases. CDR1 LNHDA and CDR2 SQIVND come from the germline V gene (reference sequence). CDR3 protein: CASSIAIEPYEQYF. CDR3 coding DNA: TGTGCCAGTAGTATCGCAATAGAACCCTACGAGCAGTACTTC.